The 8 T cell receptor beta chains listed next were all sequenced from one sample in a study of blood T cell repertoires in COVID-19. Profiled with immunoSEQ multiplex PCR; TCRdb holds only in-frame clones, not every one. The table records some 110,000 clones, 82% of them present only once. Sequencing used peripheral blood. The receptors here all came from a man between 65 and 79 years old with active or convalescent COVID-19.

The J gene is TRBJ1-2, the V gene TRBV29-1; D is uncertain. Looked up from germline, CDR1 is SQVTM and CDR2 is ANQGSEA. V shed 5 bases and J shed 9 bases, with 16 bases lying between them. The CDR3 is 12 residues long. The CDR3 spells CSVRRGDHRYTF. The CDR3, as DNA: TGCAGCGTTCGTCGGGGTGATCATCGCTACACCTTC.

This clone occurred once. This sequence joins TRBV7-8 and TRBJ1-1; D not resolved. The germline gives CDR1 SGHVS, CDR2 FQNEAQ. The length of the CDR3 is 14 residues. V dropped 6 bases and J dropped 1 base, with 12 bases sitting between them. The DNA for the CDR3 is TGTGCCAGCAGACCGAGCGGTGCGAACACTGAAGCTTTCTTT. Its protein is CASRPSGANTEAFF.

The rearrangement joins TRBV10-2 to TRBJ2-1, with 8 bases lining up with TRBD2. Per the germline V gene, CDR1 is WSHSY and CDR2 is SAAADI. The V gene end was trimmed by 6 bases and the J gene end by 6 bases; junction bases not matched to a gene: 7. The CDR3 is 14 residues long. CDR3 sequence: CASSLGLAGNEQFF. CDR3 DNA sequence: TGCGCCAGCAGCTTAGGGCTAGCGGGCAATGAGCAGTTCTTC.

The rearrangement uses TRBV5-1 and TRBJ2-7, with 7 positions matching TRBD1. Trimming took 6 bases from V and 4 from J; bases not matched to a gene: 13. This CDR3 is built from 15 residues. Germline V CDR1 and CDR2: SGHRS, YFSETQ. The CDR3 sequence is CASNSGPGQKYEQYF. Written as DNA, the CDR3 is TGCGCCAGCAACTCTGGTCCGGGACAGAAATACGAGCAGTACTTC. Full variable domain (missing parts from reference TRBV5-1 and TRBJ2-7): KAGVTQTPRYLIKTRGQQVTLSCSPISGHRSVSWYQQTPGQGLQFLFEYFSETQRNKGNFPGRFSGRQFSNSRSEMNVSTLELGDSALYLCASNSGPGQKYEQYFGPGTRLTVT.

This clone was observed a few times. DNA of the CDR3: TGCAGTGCTAGTGATACAGCGGGGGGGCCATCTGCAGCCAAAAACATTCAGTACTTC. Translating gives CSASDTAGGPSAAKNIQYF. V usage is TRBV20-1 and J usage is TRBJ2-4; TRBD2 aligns across 10 bases. Germline lookup yields CDR1 DFQATT and CDR2 SNEGSKA (reference sequence). This CDR3 contains 19 residues. V lost 3 bases to trimming and J lost 0 bases; unmatched junction nucleotides: 14.

The genes are TRBV30 and TRBJ1-6; 7 positions match TRBD1. Germline assignment: CDR1 GTSNPN and CDR2 SVGIG (reference sequence). There are 17 residues in the CDR3. V shed 6 bases and J 4 bases; nucleotides not matched to a gene: 15. The CDR3 sequence: CACPSRLGTEYNSPLHF. The CDR3 bases are TGTGCCTGCCCTTCCCGCCTTGGGACAGAGTATAATTCACCCCTCCACTTT.

Concerning this clone: This may be a read error, as it is one base from a much larger clone. Within the sample, other DNA sequences also encode this same CDR3. The chain carries TRBV19 and TRBJ2-6; 10 positions agree with TRBD1. This CDR3 has 18 residues. Trimming at V came to 4 bases and at J to 2 bases, leaving 8 bases not matched to a gene. Germline loops: CDR1 LNHDA, CDR2 SQIVND (reference sequence). The CDR3, as DNA: TGTGCCAGTAGTACCCCCCGACAGGGGGCTGCTGGGGCCAACGTCCTGACTTTC. Translated: CASSTPRQGAAGANVLTF.

V usage is TRBV2 and J usage is TRBJ1-5; tentatively, D is TRBD1 (6 bases). Trimming cost V 6 bases and J 1 base, with 10 bases left between them. The CDR3 contains 14 residues. Germline CDR1 SNHLY, CDR2 FYNNEI. The CDR3 loop reads CASRRGGSNQPQHF. The CDR3 DNA sequence: TGTGCCAGCAGGAGGGGGGGCAGCAATCAGCCCCAGCATTTT.